This passage covers 10 T cell receptor beta chains from one sample sequenced in a study of T cells in Graves' hyperthyroidism and ophthalmopathy (dated by TCRdb to about 2019). Receptor libraries were prepared by multiplex PCR. This sample was sequenced with an Illumina HiSeq 2000. Amplification of TCR beta CDR3 regions was carried out from RNA transcripts. A first-round RT-PCR of the TCR CDR3 used the HTBI primer set with the Qiagen OneStep RT-PCR kit. TCRdb trimmed the raw reads at Q25, called clones with MiXCR and kept productive beta chains. Records with the same CDR3 protein are collapsed into one entry carrying the most frequent genes and DNA. The sample table shows around 290,000 distinct CDR3 sequences, and roughly an eighth are seen once. The ten largest account for under 8% of the sample. Sample: blood. These receptors were obtained from a middle-aged woman with Graves' hyperthyroidism.

On this clonotype: A read error may explain this, as a much larger clone is one base away. DNA of the CDR3: TGTGCCGGTAGACAGGGGACCCTTGAAGCTTTCTTT. Protein product: CAGRQGTLEAFF. This chain links TRBV19 with TRBJ1-1; 8 bases align to TRBD1. Looked up from germline, CDR1 is LNHDA and CDR2 is SQIVND (reference sequence). The CDR3 extends over 12 amino acids.

Many counts were recorded for this clonotype. This chain uses TRBV12-5 with TRBJ2-4; D is unclear. The germline V and J ends were trimmed by 5 bases and 8 bases, with 16 bases remaining between them. The CDR3 loop spans 14 amino acids. Germline V gene sequence: CDR1 LGHNT, CDR2 FRNRAP. The chain's CDR3 is CASGQTGGLDIQYF. CDR3 sequence (DNA): TGTGCTAGTGGTCAAACGGGTGGTTTGGACATTCAGTACTTC.

This clonotype was detected ten times or more. This rearrangement joins TRBV7-6 to TRBJ2-1, with D perhaps matching TRBD2 (7 bases). Germline lookup yields CDR1 SGHVS and CDR2 FNYEAQ. CDR3 length: 13 residues. Trimming removed 8 bases at V and 7 bases at J, with 15 bases between. Here the CDR3 DNA reads TGTGCCAGCTCTAGGGGGGAGGGTAATGAGCAGTTCTTC. Its translation: CASSRGEGNEQFF.

This clonotype was seen at least ten times. The V call is TRBV12-3 or TRBV12-4, the J call TRBJ1-2; maybe TRBD1 (6 bases). The CDR3 extends over 13 amino acids. The ends were cut back, 5 bases at V and 7 bases at J, with 14 bases in the middle. This CDR3 is CASSNLDSFGYTF. The DNA of the CDR3 is TGTGCCAGCAGTAATCTGGACAGTTTTGGCTACACCTTC.

This clonotype came up a few times. V gene TRBV20-1 combines with J gene TRBJ2-7; the match to TRBD1 covers 8 bases. Germline loops: CDR1 DFQATT, CDR2 SNEGSKA (reference sequence). Germline trimming cut 0 bases from V and 4 bases from J; bases unmatched to any gene: 5. The CDR3 covers 14 residues. In DNA form, the CDR3 reads TGCAGTGCTAGAGATCCAGGGGGCAATTACGAGCAGTACTTC. The encoded protein is CSARDPGGNYEQYF.

This clonotype has more than one count but fewer than ten. The genes are TRBV7-9 and TRBJ1-2; 12 bases are shared with TRBD1. Germline V gives CDR1 SEHNR, CDR2 FQNEAQ (reference sequence). The CDR3 consists of 16 residues. Losses at the gene ends were 5 bases for V and 7 bases for J; bases not matched to a gene: 11. Here the CDR3 reads CASSRDRGRVYGGYTF. CDR3 coding DNA: TGTGCCAGCAGCAGGGACAGGGGGCGGGTTTACGGTGGCTACACCTTC.

The chain recombines TRBV7-2 with TRBJ1-1, with D perhaps TRBD1 (5 bases). Trimming shortened V by 5 bases and J by 0 bases, and 10 bases separated the two germline ends. The length of the CDR3 is 14 residues. Germline CDR1 SGHTA, CDR2 FQGNSA. CDR3 protein: CASSRRQLNTEAFF. In DNA form, the CDR3 reads TGTGCCAGCAGCCGCCGACAGCTGAACACTGAAGCTTTCTTT. The variable domain in full, with the rest retrieved from reference TRBV7-2 and TRBJ1-1, is GAGVSQSPSNKVTEKGKDVELRCDPISGHTALYWYRQSLGQGLEFLIYFQGNSAPDKSGLPSDRFSAERTGGSVSTLTIQRTQQEDSAVYLCASSRRQLNTEAFFGQGTRLTVV.

This clonotype was seen at least ten times. The chain couples TRBV30 to TRBJ1-2; D is unresolved. Germline CDR1 and CDR2: GTSNPN and SVGIG (reference sequence). The CDR3 spans 14 residues. Trimming shortened V by 1 base and J by 3 bases, and 12 bases separated the two germline ends. The CDR3: CAWSEGNQYYGYTF. The CDR3 nucleotides read TGTGCCTGGAGTGAGGGCAACCAGTACTATGGCTACACCTTC.

The rearrangement joins TRBV27 to TRBJ1-4, with 8 bases identical to TRBD1. The CDR3 is 14 amino acids. The germline V gene has CDR1 MNHEY and CDR2 SMNVEV (reference sequence). Unmatched junction bases numbered 9, after V lost 7 bases and J lost 8 bases. This CDR3 is CASNPRQGFEKLFF. In nucleotides, the CDR3 is TGTGCCAGCAACCCGAGACAGGGGTTCGAAAAACTGTTTTTT.

Ten or more counts support this clonotype. The chain carries TRBV29-1 and TRBJ1-2, with 10 bases that match TRBD1. The CDR3 extends over 12 amino acids. Per germline, CDR1 SQVTM and CDR2 ANQGSEA. The trim removed 7 bases at V and 8 bases at J, leaving 7 bases unmatched. CDR3 nucleotides: TGCAGCGGAGGACAGGGGGATAAAGGCTACACCTTC. It codes for CSGGQGDKGYTF.